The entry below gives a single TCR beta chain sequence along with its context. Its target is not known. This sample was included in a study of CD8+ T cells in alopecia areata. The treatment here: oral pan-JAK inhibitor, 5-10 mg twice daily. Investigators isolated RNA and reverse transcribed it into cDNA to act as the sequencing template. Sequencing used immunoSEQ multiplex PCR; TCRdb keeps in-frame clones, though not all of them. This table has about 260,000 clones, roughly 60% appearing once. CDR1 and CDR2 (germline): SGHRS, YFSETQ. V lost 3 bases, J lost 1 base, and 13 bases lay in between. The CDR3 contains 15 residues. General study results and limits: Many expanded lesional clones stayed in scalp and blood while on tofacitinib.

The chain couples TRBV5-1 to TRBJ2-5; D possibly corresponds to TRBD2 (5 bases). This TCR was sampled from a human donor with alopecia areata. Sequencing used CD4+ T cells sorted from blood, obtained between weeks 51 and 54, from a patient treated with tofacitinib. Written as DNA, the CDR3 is TGCGCCAGCAGCTCCGAACTGCTAGCCCAAGAGACCCAGTACTTC. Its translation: CASSSELLAQETQYF.